The clone carrying this T cell receptor (beta chain) was seen at least ten times. Its specificity is not known. This sample was included in a study of identical twins. Study-wide findings and caveats: In zero-insertion analyses, partial confounding could arise from invariant MAIT and iNKT cells. Conclusions were based on cross-sectional statistical analysis, without following the same donors. Insertions were fewer in abundant cord blood beta clonotypes, whereas memory repertoires showed none of this pattern.

The donor group consisted entirely of healthy Caucasians. TCRdb fed the 5' RACE reads into MiXCR, producing one record per CDR3 protein. This sample carries some 590,000 distinct CDR3 sequences, 9% to 10% of them seen once, and the ten largest clones take approximately 3.2%. Trimming pared 1 base from V and 8 bases from J, leaving 9 bases between. The CDR3 is 14 amino acids. These data also formed part of another study, on yellow fever vaccine responses in identical twins.

This clonotype originated in a woman between 18 and 29 years old in good health. Sequencing used PBMCs. The genes are TRBV12-3 or TRBV12-4 and TRBJ1-6; D not certain. The CDR3 protein is CASSLGVQDSPLHF. Here the CDR3 DNA reads TGTGCCAGCAGTTTAGGGGTTCAGGATTCACCCCTCCACTTT.